Listed here are 31 T cell receptor beta chains from one sample, sequenced in a study of Graves' ophthalmopathy and Graves' hyperthyroidism. TCR beta CDR3 regions were amplified from RNA transcripts. Following a first-round RT-PCR that used HTBI primers, a second-round multiplex PCR was carried out. TCRdb used MiXCR to reprocess the multiplex PCR reads, holding one entry per CDR3 protein. Among about 500,000 distinct CDR3 sequences listed, around 14% were seen once. Material: blood. Receptor source: a young woman with Graves' ophthalmopathy.

The chain has TRBV7-3 and TRBJ2-2; 11 nucleotides line up with TRBD2. Unmatched junction bases numbered 3, after V lost 3 bases and J lost 3 bases. Germline-derived CDR1 and CDR2 are SGHTA and FQGTGA. This CDR3 has 16 amino acids. The CDR3 is CASSFLAGGDTGELFF. The CDR3 DNA is TGTGCCAGCAGCTTTTTAGCGGGAGGGGACACCGGGGAGCTGTTTTTT.

This clonotype occurred many times. One end of the junction fails to match germline, which may point to a read error. This chain joins TRBV6-2 or TRBV6-3 and TRBJ2-7, with D maybe TRBD1 (6 bases). This CDR3 has 12 residues. Germline CDR1 and CDR2: MNHEY and SVGEGT. The CDR3 loop reads CASSGQSSEQYF. The DNA for the CDR3 is TGTGCCAGCAGCGGACAGTCCTCCGAGCAGTACTTC.

The DNA for the CDR3 is TGTGCCTGGAGTCAGTATAGGGTCGGCGAGCAGTACTTC. Amino acids: CAWSQYRVGEQYF. V usage is TRBV30 and J usage is TRBJ2-7; D remains unclear. CDR1 and CDR2 from the germline V gene are GTSNPN and SVGIG (reference sequence). There are 13 residues in the CDR3. Trimming removed 2 bases from V and 6 bases from J, with 14 bases in between.

This clonotype was seen ten or more times. The genes are TRBV6-2 or TRBV6-3 and TRBJ2-7; tentatively, D is TRBD2 (6 bases). Germline values: CDR1 MNHEY, CDR2 SVGEGT. The CDR3 sequence is 14 residues long. V was pared by 4 bases and J by 3 bases, with 13 bases between. In DNA, the CDR3 is TGTGCCAGCAGTTCCCCGGGACTCCTCTACGAGCAGTACTTC. Translation: CASSSPGLLYEQYF.

This clonotype was seen repeatedly, ten times or more. This chain links TRBV20-1 with TRBJ2-5; 7 bases fit TRBD2. The CDR3 is made up of 14 amino acids. Germline V gene data show CDR1 as DFQATT and CDR2 as SNEGSKA (reference sequence). Trimming at V came to 6 bases and at J to 3 bases, leaving 10 bases not matched to a gene. The CDR3: CSARRSGWEETQYF. In nucleotides, the CDR3 is TGCAGTGCCCGGCGTAGCGGGTGGGAAGAGACCCAGTACTTC.

There are many counts of this clonotype. The chain couples TRBV12-3 or TRBV12-4 to TRBJ1-1; D possibly corresponds to TRBD1 (5 bases). This CDR3 region has 15 residues. V lost 8 bases, J lost 1 base, and 17 bases lay in between. CDR3 in DNA: TGTGCCAGCGTAAGGGAGGCTGGGACGAACACTGAAGCTTTCTTT. It encodes CASVREAGTNTEAFF.

Concerning this clonotype itself: A read error may be the cause here, since a much bigger clone is one base away. V and J are TRBV2 and TRBJ1-2, with unresolved D. The CDR3 runs 15 residues. The V and J ends lost 0 bases and 8 bases respectively, with 16 bases between them. Germline assignment: CDR1 SNHLY and CDR2 FYNNEI. The CDR3 nucleotides are TGTGCCAGCAGTGAAGCGCTTCGGAAGTTAGGAGGCTACACCTTC. This translates into CASSEALRKLGGYTF.

Many counts were recorded for this clonotype. V is TRBV19 and J is TRBJ1-6; 11 positions match TRBD1. The junction had 6 bases not matched to a gene; V was cut back by 4 bases and J by 7 bases. CDR3 length: 16 residues. CDR1 LNHDA and CDR2 SQIVND come from the germline V gene (reference sequence). CDR3 DNA: TGTGCCAGTAGTACCCGGGACAGGGGGGACAATTCACCCCTCCACTTT. It is translated as CASSTRDRGDNSPLHF.

The table lists this clonotype with many counts. Here the CDR3 DNA reads TGTGCCAGCAGTCAAATGGGGTCCACTGAAGCTTTCTTT. Translation: CASSQMGSTEAFF. The chain links TRBV7-9 to TRBJ1-1; D remains ambiguous. V was cut by 6 bases and J by 4 bases, with 12 bases left in between. The CDR3 contains 13 residues. Germline CDR1 reads SEHNR; CDR2 reads FQNEAQ (reference sequence).

The chain joins TRBV6-1 to TRBJ2-7; D is uncertain. Trimming stripped 9 bases from V and 0 bases from J, with 12 bases between. CDR3 length: 13 amino acids. CDR1 is MNHNS and CDR2 is SASEGT in the germline V gene. CDR3 nucleotides: TGTGCCAGTAACATGATATTCTCCTACGAGCAGTACTTC. This encodes CASNMIFSYEQYF.

This clonotype was seen many times. V is TRBV6-4 and J is TRBJ1-6; no clear D gene. The V end lost 3 bases, the J end lost 12 bases, and 12 bases lay between the germline ends. The CDR3 totals 13 residues. The V gene's germline CDR1 is MRHNA and CDR2 SNTAGT. CDR3 coding DNA: TGTGCCAGCAGTGAATCGAGGACCTTACCCCTCCACTTT. Protein sequence: CASSESRTLPLHF.

There are many counts of this clonotype. The chain links TRBV12-3 or TRBV12-4 to TRBJ1-2, with TRBD1 as a possible D gene (6 bases). The length of the CDR3 is 14 residues. The V and J ends lost 7 bases and 4 bases respectively, with 16 bases between them. CDR3 sequence (DNA): TGTGCCAGCACCCGGGGGACAATAGCCTATGGCTACACCTTC. This gives the protein CASTRGTIAYGYTF.

This clonotype was counted many times. The chain uses TRBV30 and TRBJ1-2, with D tentatively TRBD1 (5 bases). The V end was cut by 2 bases, the J end by 2 bases, with 15 bases between. The CDR3 consists of 15 residues. CDR1 and CDR2 from the germline V gene are GTSNPN and SVGIG (reference sequence). CDR3 residues: CAWSLPRVVNYGYTF. CDR3 bases: TGTGCCTGGAGTCTGCCCAGGGTCGTGAACTATGGCTACACCTTC.

The V and J genes are TRBV12-3 or TRBV12-4 and TRBJ1-5; D is unresolved. This CDR3 is built from 15 residues. V lost 3 bases, J lost 2 bases, and 11 bases lay in between. CDR3 in amino acids: CASSFRPDGNQPQHF. The CDR3 DNA is TGTGCCAGCAGTTTCAGGCCTGACGGCAATCAGCCCCAGCATTTT.

This clonotype has just a few counts. The chain is built from TRBV5-1 and TRBJ2-5; TRBD2 agrees at 12 bases. There are 14 residues in the CDR3. CDR1 is SGHRS, CDR2 YFSETQ, per germline. The trim removed 2 bases at V and 9 bases at J, leaving 5 bases unmatched. The CDR3 nucleotides read TGCGCCAGCAGCTTCTGGACTAGCGGGGACTCCCAGTACTTC. This gives the protein CASSFWTSGDSQYF. Based on the CDR3 plus reference TRBV5-1 and TRBJ2-5, the full variable domain is KAGVTQTPRYLIKTRGQQVTLSCSPISGHRSVSWYQQTPGQGLQFLFEYFSETQRNKGNFPGRFSGRQFSNSRSEMNVSTLELGDSALYLCASSFWTSGDSQYFGPGTRLLVL.

This clonotype showed up many times. V usage is TRBV28 and J usage is TRBJ2-7; D unresolved. V was shortened by 10 bases and J by 3 bases, with 16 bases between the two germline ends. The length of the CDR3 is 13 residues. Per the germline V gene, CDR1 is MDHEN and CDR2 is SYDVKM. The CDR3 sequence is CATPYRVFYEQYF. The CDR3 coding sequence is TGTGCCACTCCCTACCGGGTCTTCTACGAGCAGTACTTC.

This clonotype has at least ten counts. The chain links TRBV13 to TRBJ2-5; possibly TRBD2 for D (6 bases). The germline V gene has CDR1 PRHDT and CDR2 FYEKMQ (reference sequence). The CDR3 runs 15 residues. The V and J ends lost 0 bases and 1 base respectively, with 9 bases between them. DNA of the CDR3: TGTGCCAGCAGCTTAGGCCGGGGACTCCAAGAGACCCAGTACTTC. This codes for CASSLGRGLQETQYF.

This clonotype was detected a few times. A read error may be the cause here, since a much bigger clone is one base away. The CDR3 DNA sequence: TGTGCCAGCAGCCCTGGGGGAGGATTCAATCAGCCCCAGTATTTT. Encoded protein: CASSPGGGFNQPQYF. The genes are TRBV25-1 and TRBJ1-5; D is perhaps TRBD2 (6 bases). Judging by the DNA end, TRBJ2-3 fits better; the J call may be wrong. This CDR3 has 15 amino acids. Germline CDR1 and CDR2: MGHDK and SYGVNS.

This clonotype appeared many times. The DNA for the CDR3 is TGTGCCAGCAGTTTTGAGGGGGCGGGCTATGGCTACACCTTC. This sequence encodes CASSFEGAGYGYTF. The J gene is TRBJ1-2, the V gene TRBV12-3 or TRBV12-4, with 7 nucleotides matching TRBD1. The CDR3 spans 14 residues. Trimming took 3 bases from V and 4 from J; bases not matched to a gene: 5.

This clonotype has a count of ten or more. This chain uses TRBV28 with TRBJ1-2; TRBD1 is a possible D gene (5 bases). V gave up 4 bases and J gave up 2 bases, with 14 bases separating them. CDR3 length: 15 amino acids. Germline V gene sequence: CDR1 MDHEN, CDR2 SYDVKM. As DNA, the CDR3 is TGTGCCAGCAGTTCCTCTGGGGGTTCAAACTATGGCTACACCTTC. This translates into CASSSSGGSNYGYTF.

The J gene is TRBJ2-7, the V gene TRBV6-6; tentatively, D is TRBD1 (6 bases). This CDR3 contains 14 residues. CDR1 is MNHNY, CDR2 SVGAGI, per germline (reference sequence). Trimming pared 6 bases from V and 7 bases from J, leaving 19 bases between. The CDR3 reads CASRIGQLSTEQYF. In nucleotides, the CDR3 is TGTGCCAGCAGGATAGGACAGTTATCTACGGAGCAGTACTTC.

There are many counts of this clonotype. This chain connects TRBV30 to TRBJ1-5; 8 bases are a match to TRBD1. V dropped 3 bases and J dropped 5; count of bases not matched to a gene: 3. The CDR3 has 13 residues. Germline CDR1 and CDR2: GTSNPN and SVGIG (reference sequence). This CDR3 is CAWSKQGDQPQHF. CDR3 in DNA: TGTGCCTGGAGCAAACAGGGGGATCAGCCCCAGCATTTT.

The chain is built from TRBV12-3 or TRBV12-4 and TRBJ1-1; 8 nucleotides agree with TRBD1. The CDR3 is 13 residues long. V trimming: 6 bases; J trimming: 3 bases; junction bases outside the gene matches: 3. CDR3 sequence (DNA): TGTGCCAGCAGATGGACAGGGTACACTGAAGCTTTCTTT. Translated, it gives CASRWTGYTEAFF.

This clonotype was found many times. Compared with germline, one end of the junction differs, possibly owing to a read error. The rearrangement links TRBV29-1 to TRBJ1-1; unclear D gene. The CDR3 has 12 amino acids. CDR1 and CDR2 (germline): SQVTM, ANQGSEA. The CDR3 DNA reads as TGCAGCGTCGAGGGAGGGAACACTGAAGCTTCCTTT. The encoded protein is CSVEGGNTEASF.

Ten or more counts support this clonotype. The chain couples TRBV28 to TRBJ1-1; 7 bases are a match to TRBD1. The CDR3 has 15 residues. Trimming at V came to 6 bases and at J to 6 bases, leaving 13 bases not matched to a gene. Germline V gene lookup returns CDR1 MDHEN and CDR2 SYDVKM. As DNA, the CDR3 is TGTGCCAGCAGGGATTGGGACAGAAGGGCCGCTGAAGCTTTCTTT. This translates into CASRDWDRRAAEAFF.

The gene calls are TRBV12-3 or TRBV12-4 and TRBJ1-6; 7 nucleotides align to TRBD1. Germline trimming cut 6 bases from V and 2 bases from J; bases unmatched to any gene: 10. The CDR3 is 17 amino acids. The chain's CDR3 is CASSIGQAKAYNSPLHF. The CDR3, as DNA: TGTGCCAGCAGCATAGGACAGGCTAAGGCCTATAATTCACCCCTCCACTTT.

The sample holds many counts of this clonotype. J is TRBJ2-7 and V is TRBV12-3 or TRBV12-4; 11 bases are a match to TRBD1. With 0 bases clipped from V and 6 bases from J, the junction kept 7 bases outside the gene matches. The CDR3 is 16 residues long. This CDR3 is CASSLAWGTGGGEQYF. The CDR3 DNA reads TGTGCCAGCAGTTTAGCGTGGGGGACAGGGGGAGGCGAGCAGTACTTC.

This clonotype showed up many times. As DNA, the CDR3 is TGTGCCATCAGTTGGACAGGGGTCTCCTACGAGCAGTACTTC. The encoded protein is CAISWTGVSYEQYF. The V and J genes are TRBV10-3 and TRBJ2-7; 9 bases match TRBD1. The length of the CDR3 is 14 residues. The junction had 2 bases not matched to a gene; V was cut back by 5 bases and J by 0 bases. Per the germline V gene, CDR1 is ENHRY and CDR2 is SYGVKD.

This clonotype came up many times. The chain combines TRBV10-1 with TRBJ1-2, with D tentatively TRBD1 (6 bases). The V end lost 7 bases, the J end lost 5 bases, and 17 bases lay between the germline ends. This CDR3 contains 14 residues. CDR1 is WNHNN and CDR2 is SYGVQD in the germline V gene (reference sequence). CDR3 coding DNA: TGCGCCAGCACTCCGGACAGTTGGGGGTATGGCTACACCTTC. Its protein is CASTPDSWGYGYTF.

Many counts were recorded for this clonotype. This chain joins TRBV6-2 or TRBV6-3 and TRBJ2-4; a weak D match, TRBD2 (5 bases). Germline V gene sequence: CDR1 MNHEY, CDR2 SVGEGT. This CDR3 is built from 17 residues. Trimming took off 3 bases at V and 0 bases at J, with 15 bases between the two ends. This chain's CDR3 is CASSYLTGIVAKNIQYF. For the CDR3, the DNA is TGTGCCAGCAGTTATCTTACGGGGATCGTAGCCAAAAACATTCAGTACTTC.

This clonotype was found many times. The chain links TRBV6-1 to TRBJ1-6; possible D gene TRBD1, 5 bases. The V end was cut by 2 bases, the J end by 8 bases, with 10 bases between. The CDR3 is 14 amino acids. Germline lookup yields CDR1 MNHNS and CDR2 SASEGT. CDR3 loop: CASSEQGEYSPLHF. The CDR3, as DNA: TGTGCCAGCAGTGAACAGGGTGAATATTCACCCCTCCACTTT.